This T cell receptor beta chain was captured in a study of T cells after somatic rescue of genetic block. Sequencing was performed with immunoSEQ multiplex PCR; in TCRdb, only in-frame clones are kept and a portion is missing. Of roughly 11,000 clones listed, around 84% are singletons. The sequence came from a boy between 10 and 17 years old. The sequenced sample consisted of peripheral blood mononuclear cells (PBMCs).

The CDR3 region is CARTISGTGATNEKLFF. The CDR3 region has the DNA TGTGCCAGGACTATCAGCGGGACAGGGGCAACTAATGAAAAACTGTTTTTT. The rearrangement uses TRBV27 and TRBJ1-4; 10 nucleotides line up with TRBD1. The CDR3 consists of 17 residues. V trimming: 9 bases; J trimming: 0 bases; junction bases outside the gene matches: 10. Germline V gene sequence: CDR1 MNHEY, CDR2 SMNVEV (reference sequence).